These T cell receptor beta chains were read from a single sample in a study of T cells expressing NK-cell markers. With the 5' RACE reads reprocessed, TCRdb shows one record per CDR3 protein and no DNA. The sample table includes around 550,000 distinct CDR3 sequences. Sequencing was carried out using blood T cells: a sorted CD56 or NKG2C T cell subset, CD4+ or CD8+ T cells, or bulk PBMC T cells (not recorded which). These receptors were collected from a man aged 18 to 35 in good health. Both conserved end residues are part of each CDR3.

>TRBV20-1|TRBJ2-2
CSARADQNTGELFF
>TRBV5-5|TRBJ1-4
CASSLAELKSEKLFF
>TRBV20-1|TRBJ1-5
CSASGTGGAQPQHF
>TRBV4-3|TRBJ2-7
CASSQDLRDTGYEQYF
>TRBV3-1|TRBJ2-2
CASSLLAGLVGGELFF
>TRBV7-7|TRBJ2-2
CASSLAETLGGELFF
>TRBV14|TRBJ2-5
CASSPRLGQTQYF
>TRBV3-1|TRBJ2-3
CASSQDRVADTQYF
>TRBV7-2|TRBJ2-2
CAVMTSAWLTNTGELFF
>TRBV5-5|TRBJ1-1
CASSARVATEAFF
>TRBV29-1|TRBJ2-7
CSVLGGLNSYEQYF
>TRBV7-2|TRBJ2-3
CASSPGPGDTQYF
>TRBV3-1|TRBJ2-7
CASSQNMGQPREEQYF
>TRBV7-6|TRBJ2-1
CASSAILASGSNEQFF
>TRBV7-2|TRBJ2-3
CASSYRQAPTQYF
>TRBV5-5|TRBJ2-1
CASSLRTSRLYNEQFF
>TRBV5-1|TRBJ1-1
CASRPKGLMNTEAFF
>TRBV5-1|TRBJ2-5
CASSSGEETQYF
>TRBV27|TRBJ2-2
CASSFPTGTTIPGGELFF
>TRBV28|TRBJ2-1
CASAGASGRSRQFF
>TRBV12-3/TRBV12-4|TRBJ2-1
CASTATSGSNEQFF
>TRBV5-4|TRBJ1-3
CASSLVTGTGNTIYF
>TRBV27|TRBJ2-1
CASSLTPESRLVLSDNEQFF
>TRBV20-1|TRBJ2-7
CSALEQGSYEQYF
>TRBV10-3|TRBJ1-1
CAISGHRGQAFF
>TRBV29-1|TRBJ2-7
CSVKGGLYEQYF
>TRBV7-9|TRBJ2-3
CASSPHPPTGSTDTQYF
>TRBV4-1|TRBJ1-4
CASSQGQSTNEKLFF
>TRBV20-1|TRBJ2-3
CSATTGGLSGTQYF
>TRBV7-9|TRBJ2-5
CASSKDGTSGSGETQYF
>TRBV12-3/TRBV12-4|TRBJ2-3
CASSFPIVDTQYF
>TRBV7-2|TRBJ2-2
CASTRGGTGELFF
>TRBV15|TRBJ1-1
CATSDGGSNTEAFF
>TRBV5-1|TRBJ1-5
CASSFGTGGHQPQHF
>TRBV12-3/TRBV12-4|TRBJ2-3
CASSFSLGTSAITDTQYF
>TRBV6-5|TRBJ2-3
CASSYSERGWRSYTDTQYF
>TRBV9|TRBJ2-5
CASSRTRTGFETQYF
>TRBV29-1|TRBJ2-3
CSASRGRGDTQYF
>TRBV2|TRBJ2-1
CASNALAFWGEQFF